These 20 T cell receptor beta chains were all obtained from the same sample, sequenced in a study of breast tumors, draining lymph nodes, adjacent tissues. TCRdb processed the multiplex PCR reads anew with MiXCR; each CDR3 protein has one entry. The sample includes about 150,000 distinct CDR3 sequences, under 25% of them seen just once. Axillary draining lymph nodes of breast cancer patients supplied the node samples. Sequenced: axillary lymph node tissue. The receptors originated from a female donor with breast cancer. Some clones in this sample may be carry-over from other donors' samples.

This clonotype appeared many times. The chain couples TRBV18 to TRBJ2-7; D possibly corresponds to TRBD2 (6 bases). V was pared by 1 base and J by 2 bases, with 12 bases between. Germline CDR1 KGHSH, CDR2 LQKENI. There are 15 residues in the CDR3. The CDR3 is CASSPRRGGTYEQYF. CDR3 in DNA: TGTGCCAGCTCACCACGGCGGGGCGGAACCTACGAGCAGTACTTC.

Concerning this clonotype itself: Sequence at one end of the junction differs from germline and may be a read error. The rearrangement uses TRBV3-1 and TRBJ2-2; 7 bases map to TRBD2. The CDR3 contains 17 residues. CDR1 is LGHDT, CDR2 YNNKEL, per germline (reference sequence). CDR3 in DNA: TGTGCCAGCAGCCAAGGGGGGGGATCGCGGAACGCCGGGGAGCTGTTTTTT. This codes for CASSQGGGSRNAGELFF.

A word on this clonotype: A single base separates this from a much larger clone, so it may be a read error. Lacking the conserved final phenylalanine or tryptophan, this CDR3 likely reflects a read error. The V call is TRBV27, the J call TRBJ2-1; D is possibly TRBD1 or TRBD2 (6 bases each). The CDR3 is made up of 14 amino acids. Per germline, CDR1 MNHEY and CDR2 SMNVEV (reference sequence). V was trimmed by 3 bases and J by 5 bases, leaving 11 bases between them. CDR3 sequence: CASSFRGPNNEQFC. CDR3 nucleotide sequence: TGTGCCAGCAGTTTTCGGGGGCCCAACAATGAGCAGTTCTGC.

This clonotype was observed many times. The chain combines TRBV11-2 with TRBJ2-5, with D possibly being TRBD2 (5 bases). This CDR3 has 14 amino acids. Germline-derived CDR1 and CDR2 are SGHAT and FQNNGV. Trimming took off 0 bases at V and 2 bases at J, with 7 bases between the two ends. The chain's CDR3 is CASSLEWRQETQYF. The CDR3 nucleotides are TGTGCCAGCAGCTTAGAATGGAGGCAAGAGACCCAGTACTTC. Full variable domain (missing parts from reference TRBV11-2 and TRBJ2-5): EAGVAQSPRYKIIEKRQSVAFWCNPISGHATLYWYQQILGQGPKLLIQFQNNGVVDDSQLPKDRFSAERLKGVDSTLKIQPAKLEDSAVYLCASSLEWRQETQYFGPGTRLLVL.

The chain links TRBV6-2 or TRBV6-3 to TRBJ2-5; D is possibly TRBD2 (5 bases). Trimming took off 0 bases at V and 4 bases at J, with 12 bases between the two ends. Germline V gene lookup returns CDR1 MNHEY and CDR2 SVGEGT. This CDR3 is built from 15 residues. For the CDR3, the DNA is TGTGCCAGCAGTTACTCGAATCGAGGGTTAGAGACCCAGTACTTC. Encoded protein: CASSYSNRGLETQYF.

This clonotype was picked up many times. The J gene is TRBJ2-1, the V gene TRBV6-5, with TRBD2 matching 7 bases. V was clipped by 7 bases and J by 9 bases; unmatched bases: 18. The CDR3 runs to 16 residues. Germline V gives CDR1 MNHEY, CDR2 SVGAGI. The CDR3 is CASTTLTGREKIEQFF. The CDR3, as DNA: TGTGCCAGCACCACTCTTACCGGGCGGGAGAAAATTGAGCAGTTCTTC.

This clonotype was seen a few times. The V and J genes are TRBV19 and TRBJ2-5, with TRBD1 as a possible D gene (6 bases). CDR1 and CDR2 from the germline V gene are LNHDA and SQIVND (reference sequence). V was cut by 6 bases and J by 2 bases, with 16 bases left in between. The CDR3 contains 15 residues. The chain's CDR3 is CASRSTQGFQETQYF. The CDR3 DNA follows: TGTGCCAGTAGATCGACTCAGGGGTTTCAAGAGACCCAGTACTTC.

Notes on this clonotype: Since a much larger clone is just one base distant, this may be a read error. The chain recombines TRBV20-1 with TRBJ2-7; 8 bases fit TRBD1. The V gene end was trimmed by 3 bases and the J gene end by 6 bases; junction bases not matched to a gene: 19. Looked up from germline, CDR1 is DFQATT and CDR2 is SNEGSKA (reference sequence). This CDR3 is built from 17 residues. CDR3 amino acids: CSASGTGGLKATGEQYF. In DNA form, the CDR3 reads TGCAGTGCTAGTGGAACAGGGGGGCTAAAGGCGACGGGCGAGCAGTACTTC.

This clonotype was picked up many times. CDR3 sequence (DNA): TGTGCCAGCAGCCCCGCTAATGAGCAGTTCTTC. The encoded protein is CASSPANEQFF. This sequence joins TRBV12-3 or TRBV12-4 and TRBJ2-1; D not resolved. CDR3 size: 11 residues. V lost 6 bases, J lost 7 bases, and 7 bases lay in between.

At least ten counts were recorded for this clonotype. The V call is TRBV20-1, the J call TRBJ2-3, with D unclear. This CDR3 region has 13 residues. Germline CDR1 DFQATT, CDR2 SNEGSKA (reference sequence). The ends were cut back, 3 bases at V and 0 bases at J, with 7 bases in the middle. The CDR3 DNA reads as TGCAGTGCTAGCGGGTATAGCACAGATACGCAGTATTTT. This codes for CSASGYSTDTQYF.

This clonotype appeared a few times. The rearrangement joins TRBV6-2 or TRBV6-3 to TRBJ2-3; perhaps TRBD1 as D (7 bases). In germline, CDR1 is MNHEY, CDR2 SVGEGT. The V and J ends lost 7 bases and 1 base respectively, with 15 bases between them. This CDR3 region has 15 residues. This CDR3 is CASTQTGTGTDTQYF. CDR3 DNA: TGTGCCAGCACTCAGACAGGGACTGGCACAGATACGCAGTATTTT.

This clonotype was observed many times. The J gene is TRBJ2-3, the V gene TRBV20-1, with a tentative D call TRBD2 (5 bases). This CDR3 region has 13 residues. Trimming stripped 1 base from V and 2 bases from J, with 7 bases between. CDR1 is DFQATT, CDR2 SNEGSKA, per germline (reference sequence). The DNA for the CDR3 is TGCAGTGCTAGAGGGACTTTCACAGATACGCAGTATTTT. It specifies CSARGTFTDTQYF.

This clonotype was recorded many times. The V call is TRBV9, the J call TRBJ1-2; D not certain. CDR1 and CDR2 (germline): SGDLS, YYNGEE. This CDR3 is built from 15 residues. Trimming left V 0 bases short and J 0 bases short, with 9 bases between. CDR3 region: CASSVEGYSNYGYTF. For the CDR3, the DNA is TGTGCCAGCAGCGTAGAAGGGTATTCTAACTATGGCTACACCTTC. Complete variable domain (other parts from reference TRBV9 and TRBJ1-2): DSGVTQTPKHLITATGQRVTLRCSPRSGDLSVYWYQQSLDQGLQFLIQYYNGEERAKGNILERFSAQQFPDLHSELNLSSLELGDSALYFCASSVEGYSNYGYTFGSGTRLTVV.

Ten or more counts support this clonotype. This sequence joins TRBV6-6 and TRBJ2-6; tentatively, D is TRBD1 or TRBD2 (5 bases each). V was trimmed by 5 bases and J by 0 bases, leaving 14 bases between them. Per germline, CDR1 MNHNY and CDR2 SVGAGI (reference sequence). CDR3 length equals 17 residues. Here the CDR3 DNA reads TGTGCCAGCAGTGAAGCGGCTAGGGGCTCTGGGGCCAACGTCCTGACTTTC. It translates to CASSEAARGSGANVLTF.

Points on this clonotype: This may stem from a read error, because a much larger clone lies one nucleotide away. This sequence joins TRBV7-3 and TRBJ2-2, with 7 bases fitting TRBD2. CDR3 length equals 15 residues. Germline-derived CDR1 and CDR2 are SGHTA and FQGTGA. CDR3 DNA: TGTACCAGCAGTCAAACGGGGGGAGGGACCGGGGAGCTGTTTTTT. Protein product: CTSSQTGGGTGELFF.

The table lists this clonotype with many counts. At one of its ends the junction is not consistent with the germline gene, which may arise from a read error. The genes are TRBV10-3 and TRBJ2-1; either TRBD1 or TRBD2 may supply D (5 bases each). The CDR3 is 14 amino acids. Germline V gene lookup returns CDR1 ENHRY and CDR2 SYGVKD. This CDR3 reads CAISEEGTYSEQFF. CDR3 coding DNA: TGTGCCATCAGTGAGGAGGGGACCTACAGTGAGCAGTTCTTC.

The gene calls are TRBV27 and TRBJ2-2; no reliable D call. The CDR3 spans 12 residues. V was trimmed by 7 bases and J by 4 bases, leaving 7 bases between them. The germline V gene encodes CDR1 MNHEY and CDR2 SMNVEV (reference sequence). The DNA of the CDR3 is TGTGCCAGCAAACCACGCACCGGGGAGCTGTTTTTT. Its protein product is CASKPRTGELFF.

This clonotype has at least ten counts. This chain joins TRBV24-1 and TRBJ2-5; 9 bases are a match to TRBD2. Germline V lookup: CDR1 KGHDR, CDR2 SFDVKD. Germline trimming cut 6 bases from V and 5 bases from J; bases unmatched to any gene: 15. This CDR3 contains 17 residues. The CDR3 region is CATSRLSEAGGGETQYF. The CDR3 DNA sequence: TGTGCCACCAGTCGGCTCTCGGAAGCGGGAGGAGGCGAGACCCAGTACTTC.

The chain couples TRBV28 to TRBJ1-3; 11 bases map to TRBD1. Germline lookup yields CDR1 MDHEN and CDR2 SYDVKM. Trimming removed 4 bases from V and 4 bases from J; junction bases left unmatched: 3. The CDR3 is made up of 15 amino acids. DNA for the CDR3: TGTGCCAGCAGTTCCGGGACAGGGGGAGGAAACACCATATATTTT. This translates into CASSSGTGGGNTIYF.

This clonotype was seen more than once but under ten times. V usage is TRBV27 and J usage is TRBJ2-1; a weak D match, TRBD2 (5 bases). The length of the CDR3 is 16 residues. The V end was cut by 3 bases, the J end by 8 bases, with 20 bases between. Germline CDR1 is MNHEY and CDR2 is SMNVEV (reference sequence). CDR3 DNA: TGTGCCAGCAGTTTGAGGCCGGGGAGTGGCAGTTATGAGCAGTTCTTC. It encodes CASSLRPGSGSYEQFF.